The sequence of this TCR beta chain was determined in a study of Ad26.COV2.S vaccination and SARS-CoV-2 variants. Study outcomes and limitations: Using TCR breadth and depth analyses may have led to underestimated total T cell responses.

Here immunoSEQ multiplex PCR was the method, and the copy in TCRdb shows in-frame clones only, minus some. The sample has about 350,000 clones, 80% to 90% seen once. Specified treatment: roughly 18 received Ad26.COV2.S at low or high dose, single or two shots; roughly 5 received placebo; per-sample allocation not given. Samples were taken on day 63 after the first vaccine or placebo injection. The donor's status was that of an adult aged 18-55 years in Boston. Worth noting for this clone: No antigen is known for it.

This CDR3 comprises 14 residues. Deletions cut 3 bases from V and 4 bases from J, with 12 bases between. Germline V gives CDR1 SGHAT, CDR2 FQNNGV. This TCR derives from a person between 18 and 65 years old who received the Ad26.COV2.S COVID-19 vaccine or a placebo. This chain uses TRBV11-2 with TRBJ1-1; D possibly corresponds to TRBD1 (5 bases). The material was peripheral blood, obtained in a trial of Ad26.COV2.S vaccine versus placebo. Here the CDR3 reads CASSFGGFFTEAFF. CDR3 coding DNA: TGTGCCAGCAGCTTTGGGGGGTTTTTCACTGAAGCTTTCTTT. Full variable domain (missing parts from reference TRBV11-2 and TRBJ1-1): EAGVAQSPRYKIIEKRQSVAFWCNPISGHATLYWYQQILGQGPKLLIQFQNNGVVDDSQLPKDRFSAERLKGVDSTLKIQPAKLEDSAVYLCASSFGGFFTEAFFGQGTRLTVV.